The 32 T cell receptor beta chains given below trace back to one sample, sequenced in a study of Ad26.COV2.S vaccination and SARS-CoV-2 variants. Profiling relied on immunoSEQ multiplex PCR, and the TCRdb table lists in-frame clones only, not all of them. The table includes roughly 330,000 clones, under 90% detected once. The treatment is: 19 received Ad26.COV2.S at low or high dose, single or two shots; several received placebo; per-sample allocation not given. After the first vaccine or placebo injection, samples were drawn on day 63. The sequencing here drew on peripheral blood, taken in a trial of Ad26.COV2.S vaccine versus placebo. The receptors stem from a person between 18 and 65 years old who received the Ad26.COV2.S COVID-19 vaccine or a placebo.

The chain is built from TRBV6-6 and TRBJ2-7, with D hard to call. The CDR3 loop spans 13 amino acids. V lost 4 bases to trimming and J lost 2 bases, with 9 bases between them. The germline V gene encodes CDR1 MNHNY and CDR2 SVGAGI (reference sequence). This chain's CDR3 is CASSSKRTYEQYF. CDR3 bases: TGTGCCAGCAGTTCCAAGAGGACCTACGAGCAGTACTTC.

V usage is TRBV19 and J usage is TRBJ1-1; D may be TRBD1 (6 bases). The CDR3 runs 16 residues. Germline V CDR1 and CDR2: LNHDA, SQIVND (reference sequence). V was shortened by 3 bases and J by 2 bases, with 16 bases between the two germline ends. CDR3 in amino acids: CASSIELPGVNTEAFF. The CDR3 coding sequence is TGTGCCAGTAGTATCGAACTGCCAGGGGTAAACACTGAAGCTTTCTTT.

This chain links TRBV4-1 with TRBJ2-3; 12 bases align to TRBD2. The germline V gene has CDR1 MGHRA and CDR2 YSYEKL. The CDR3 totals 18 residues. V shed 0 bases, J shed 2 bases, and the junction held 6 bases outside the gene matches. The CDR3: CASSQDRTSGTYTDTQYF. Here the CDR3 DNA reads TGCGCCAGCAGCCAAGATAGGACTAGCGGGACTTACACAGATACGCAGTATTTT.

The chain couples TRBV30 to TRBJ2-1; D is perhaps TRBD1 (5 bases). This CDR3 is built from 14 residues. The V gene lost 7 bases and the J gene lost 2 bases, with 15 bases spanning the gap. Per the germline V gene, CDR1 is GTSNPN and CDR2 is SVGIG (reference sequence). The CDR3 region is CAYVQVGPYNEQFF. The CDR3, as DNA: TGTGCCTACGTACAGGTTGGGCCCTACAATGAGCAGTTCTTC.

The CDR3 DNA is TGTGCCAGCAGCCCCCCCCTAGAGGGAGAGACCCAGTACTTC. Amino acids: CASSPPLEGETQYF. This rearrangement joins TRBV9 to TRBJ2-5, with D perhaps matching TRBD2 (5 bases). V was trimmed by 4 bases and J by 4 bases, leaving 14 bases between them. Germline CDR1 reads SGDLS; CDR2 reads YYNGEE. This CDR3 is 14 amino acids long.

The chain is built from TRBV5-4 and TRBJ1-4; 7 nucleotides agree with TRBD1. In germline, CDR1 is SGHNT, CDR2 YYREEE (reference sequence). Trimming took 2 bases from V and 14 from J; bases not matched to a gene: 12. The CDR3 covers 14 residues. The CDR3 DNA reads as TGTGCCAGCAGCTTAGAACAGGGGAAAGGTGGGCTGTTTTTT. It codes for CASSLEQGKGGLFF. The whole variable domain, filled in from reference TRBV5-4 and TRBJ1-4, reads ETGVTQSPTHLIKTRGQQVTLRCSSQSGHNTVSWYQQALGQGPQFIFQYYREEENGRGNFPPRFSGLQFPNYSSELNVNALELDDSALYLCASSLEQGKGGLFFGSGTQLSVL.

V is TRBV7-8 and J is TRBJ2-7; D remains ambiguous. This CDR3 contains 12 residues. The germline gives CDR1 SGHVS, CDR2 FQNEAQ. V was pared by 5 bases and J by 4 bases, with 9 bases between. CDR3 bases: TGTGCCAGCAGCACCCTTATATACGAGCAGTACTTC. Translating gives CASSTLIYEQYF.

The rearrangement joins TRBV7-9 to TRBJ2-1, with a tentative D call TRBD1 (6 bases). V shed 5 bases and J shed 7 bases, with 12 bases lying between them. Germline lookup yields CDR1 SEHNR and CDR2 FQNEAQ (reference sequence). This CDR3 spans 13 amino acids. The chain's CDR3 is CASSPQGRNEQFF. Written as DNA, the CDR3 is TGTGCCAGCAGCCCTCAGGGGCGGAATGAGCAGTTCTTC. Full variable domain (outside the CDR3, taken from reference TRBV7-9 and TRBJ2-1): DTGVSQNPRHKITKRGQNVTFRCDPISEHNRLYWYRQTLGQGPEFLTYFQNEAQLEKSRLLSDRFSAERPKGSFSTLEIQRTEQGDSAMYLCASSPQGRNEQFFGPGTRLTVL.

The J gene is TRBJ1-1, the V gene TRBV18, with D perhaps matching TRBD1 (6 bases). Trimming shortened V by 2 bases and J by 6 bases, and 10 bases separated the two germline ends. The CDR3 runs to 13 residues. CDR1 and CDR2 (germline): KGHSH, LQKENI. Written as DNA, the CDR3 is TGTGCCAGCTCACCAAAAGGGGGGGCTGAAGCTTTCTTT. It translates to CASSPKGGAEAFF. Complete variable domain (other parts from reference TRBV18 and TRBJ1-1): NAGVMQNPRHLVRRRGQEARLRCSPMKGHSHVYWYRQLPEEGLKFMVYLQKENIIDESGMPKERFSAEFPKEGPSILRIQQVVRGDSAAYFCASSPKGGAEAFFGQGTRLTVV.

The chain employs TRBV5-6 and TRBJ1-2; 7 bases are a match to TRBD1. In germline, CDR1 is SGHDT, CDR2 YYEEEE. The V and J ends lost 0 bases and 1 base, in that order; junction bases with no gene match: 6. There are 16 residues in the CDR3. This chain's CDR3 is CASSLAPGQINYGYTF. CDR3 DNA sequence: TGTGCCAGCAGCTTGGCCCCGGGACAGATTAACTATGGCTACACCTTC.

The J gene is TRBJ2-2, the V gene TRBV7-9, with D possibly TRBD1 on 6 matching bases. The CDR3 length is 15 residues. Trimming removed 5 bases at V and 6 bases at J, with 16 bases between. CDR1 is SEHNR, CDR2 FQNEAQ, per germline (reference sequence). The CDR3 region has the DNA TGTGCCAGCAGCGCCAAGGGGGATATGGCCGGGGAGCTGTTTTTT. It codes for CASSAKGDMAGELFF. Together with reference TRBV7-9 and TRBJ2-2, the CDR3 gives the full variable domain: DTGVSQNPRHKITKRGQNVTFRCDPISEHNRLYWYRQTLGQGPEFLTYFQNEAQLEKSRLLSDRFSAERPKGSFSTLEIQRTEQGDSAMYLCASSAKGDMAGELFFGEGSRLTVL.

The chain carries TRBV18 and TRBJ2-1; 13 nucleotides match TRBD2. V shed 3 bases, J shed 7 bases, and the junction held 6 bases outside the gene matches. The CDR3 consists of 16 residues. The germline gives CDR1 KGHSH, CDR2 LQKENI. The CDR3 reads CASSPRLAGGHNEQFF. Here the CDR3 DNA reads TGTGCCAGCTCACCCAGACTAGCGGGGGGTCATAATGAGCAGTTCTTC.

V usage is TRBV6-4 and J usage is TRBJ2-7; D gene unclear. The CDR3 totals 12 residues. Germline V gives CDR1 MRHNA, CDR2 SNTAGT. V was pared by 7 bases and J by 4 bases, with 11 bases between. CDR3 residues: CASMTGPYEQYV. The CDR3 bases are TGTGCCAGCATGACGGGTCCATACGAGCAGTACGTC.

This chain joins TRBV2 and TRBJ2-7; D gene ambiguous. Per the germline V gene, CDR1 is SNHLY and CDR2 is FYNNEI. The CDR3 length is 13 residues. V was trimmed by 6 bases and J by 2 bases, leaving 11 bases between them. The CDR3 spells CASSQTRTYEQYV. In nucleotides, the CDR3 is TGTGCCAGCAGCCAAACACGGACCTACGAGCAGTACGTC.

This sequence joins TRBV7-2 and TRBJ2-7; D may be TRBD1 (6 bases). The ends were cut back, 1 base at V and 2 bases at J, with 9 bases in the middle. The V gene's germline CDR1 is SGHTA and CDR2 FQGNSA. The CDR3 covers 14 residues. Here the CDR3 reads CASSLGEGAYEQYV. The CDR3, as DNA: TGTGCCAGCAGCTTAGGAGAGGGGGCCTACGAGCAGTACGTC.

The chain has TRBV24-1 and TRBJ1-2; D unclear. CDR3 length: 15 residues. The germline gives CDR1 KGHDR, CDR2 SFDVKD. V lost 2 bases, J lost 0 bases, and 9 bases lay in between. CDR3 sequence reads: CATSDSRTANYGYTF. CDR3 nucleotide sequence: TGTGCCACCAGTGATTCTAGGACGGCTAACTATGGCTACACCTTC.

V and J are TRBV20-1 and TRBJ1-1; TRBD1 might be the D (5 bases). Germline V gene lookup returns CDR1 DFQATT and CDR2 SNEGSKA (reference sequence). The CDR3 is 14 amino acids. Trimming shortened V by 3 bases and J by 1 base, and 12 bases separated the two germline ends. The CDR3 is CSASTAGWNTEAFF. The CDR3 DNA reads as TGCAGTGCTAGTACGGCAGGGTGGAACACTGAAGCTTTCTTT.

The genes are TRBV7-2 and TRBJ2-1; tentatively, D is TRBD1 (6 bases). The germline V gene encodes CDR1 SGHTA and CDR2 FQGNSA. This CDR3 comprises 15 residues. Trimming removed 4 bases from V and 2 bases from J, with 12 bases in between. This chain's CDR3 is CASSYREKPYNEQFF. As DNA, the CDR3 is TGTGCCAGCAGCTACAGGGAGAAGCCCTACAATGAGCAGTTCTTC.

For the CDR3, the DNA is TGTGCCAGCAGCCATGCCGGGACTAGCGGATACGAGCAGTACTTC. This gives the protein CASSHAGTSGYEQYF. The V gene is TRBV3-1 (or the pseudogene TRBV3-2), the J gene TRBJ2-7; 11 bases match TRBD2. V lost 3 bases and J lost 4; bases outside the gene matches: 5. The CDR3 has 15 amino acids. The germline V gene has CDR1 LGHDT and CDR2 YNNKEL (reference sequence).

This chain connects TRBV27 to TRBJ1-5; D gene unclear. Germline lookup yields CDR1 MNHEY and CDR2 SMNVEV (reference sequence). The ends were cut back, 3 bases at V and 8 bases at J, with 14 bases in the middle. The CDR3 extends over 14 amino acids. CDR3 sequence reads: CASSFSHGKEPQHF. In DNA, the CDR3 is TGTGCCAGCAGTTTTTCCCACGGCAAGGAGCCCCAGCATTTT.

The chain links TRBV9 to TRBJ2-1; 11 positions match TRBD2. V dropped 0 bases and J dropped 5; count of bases not matched to a gene: 7. CDR1 is SGDLS, CDR2 YYNGEE, per germline. The CDR3 extends over 17 amino acids. DNA for the CDR3: TGTGCCAGCAGCGTAGGACTAGCGGGATTACTCAACAATGAGCAGTTCTTC. This translates into CASSVGLAGLLNNEQFF.

This clone has only a few counts. The gene calls are TRBV2 and TRBJ2-7, with 8 bases identical to TRBD2. This CDR3 spans 11 amino acids. Germline V gene data show CDR1 as SNHLY and CDR2 as FYNNEI. Unmatched junction bases numbered 3, after V lost 5 bases and J lost 9 bases. DNA of the CDR3: TGTGCCAGCAGTATGGCGGGGGGGCAGTACGTC. As protein: CASSMAGGQYV.

Written as DNA, the CDR3 is TGTGCCAGCAGCGTAGACCAGGGCCGGAGCACCGGGGAGCTGTTTTTT. This codes for CASSVDQGRSTGELFF. The chain combines TRBV9 with TRBJ2-2; D is possibly TRBD1 (5 bases). This CDR3 spans 16 amino acids. Germline values: CDR1 SGDLS, CDR2 YYNGEE. V dropped 0 bases and J dropped 4 bases, with 13 bases sitting between them.

V and J are TRBV5-1 and TRBJ1-1; no definite D call. Per the germline V gene, CDR1 is SGHRS and CDR2 is YFSETQ. The CDR3 length is 16 residues. V lost 4 bases, J lost 1 base, and 17 bases lay in between. CDR3 in amino acids: CASSPYKGVENTEAFF. Written as DNA, the CDR3 is TGCGCCAGCAGCCCGTATAAGGGAGTGGAGAACACTGAAGCTTTCTTT.

The chain recombines TRBV29-1 with TRBJ1-1; TRBD1 aligns across 8 bases. Germline V gene sequence: CDR1 SQVTM, CDR2 ANQGSEA. Trimming at V came to 7 bases and at J to 1 base, leaving 5 bases not matched to a gene. CDR3 length: 13 residues. CDR3 residues: CSAGQGTNTEAFF. CDR3 nucleotides: TGCAGCGCCGGACAGGGAACGAACACTGAAGCTTTCTTT.

The CDR3 DNA is TGTGCCAGCAGTGATCGACAGGGTGGCTATGGCTACACCTTC. Its protein product is CASSDRQGGYGYTF. The rearrangement joins TRBV6-1 to TRBJ1-2, with 7 positions matching TRBD1. The trim removed 3 bases at V and 4 bases at J, leaving 5 bases unmatched. Germline V CDR1 and CDR2: MNHNS, SASEGT. The CDR3 covers 14 residues.

The genes are TRBV10-3 and TRBJ1-1, with 10 bases aligning to TRBD1. The V gene end was trimmed by 3 bases and the J gene end by 1 base; junction bases not matched to a gene: 5. The V gene's germline CDR1 is ENHRY and CDR2 SYGVKD. The CDR3 has 16 amino acids. CDR3 protein: CAISDPRTGGNTEAFF. The CDR3 bases are TGTGCCATCAGTGATCCCCGGACAGGGGGGAACACTGAAGCTTTCTTT.

The CDR3 reads CASPRTGNTEAFF. The CDR3 DNA sequence: TGTGCCAGCCCGCGGACAGGGAACACTGAAGCTTTCTTT. This chain connects TRBV6-5 to TRBJ1-1; 7 bases are a match to TRBD1. Trimming at V came to 8 bases and at J to 1 base, leaving 4 bases not matched to a gene. CDR3 length: 13 residues. Looked up from germline, CDR1 is MNHEY and CDR2 is SVGAGI.

This clone was counted many times. The chain carries TRBV28 and TRBJ1-2; D is uncertain. CDR1 and CDR2 (germline): MDHEN, SYDVKM. V gave up 7 bases and J gave up 8 bases, with 14 bases separating them. This CDR3 is built from 12 residues. The CDR3, as DNA: TGTGCCAGCACCCCCAGCTTGAGGGGCTACACCTTC. Translating gives CASTPSLRGYTF.

The chain recombines TRBV10-3 with TRBJ2-5; 7 bases align to TRBD2. Per the germline V gene, CDR1 is ENHRY and CDR2 is SYGVKD. The CDR3 spans 12 residues. V dropped 5 bases and J dropped 5; count of bases not matched to a gene: 2. The CDR3 coding sequence is TGTGCCATCAGTTCTAGCGGCGAGACCCAGTACTTC. Protein: CAISSSGETQYF.

V is TRBV4-3 and J is TRBJ2-3; TRBD2 agrees at 11 bases. After removal of 0 bases from V and 5 bases from J, the junction contained 7 bases not matched to a gene. The CDR3 has 17 residues. Germline V lookup: CDR1 LGHNA, CDR2 YSLEER. The CDR3 DNA is TGCGCCAGCAGCCAAGAAAAACTAGCGGGGGCTGGAGATACGCAGTATTTT. Translated, it gives CASSQEKLAGAGDTQYF.

The V and J genes are TRBV2 and TRBJ1-4, with D perhaps TRBD1 (6 bases). Germline V lookup: CDR1 SNHLY, CDR2 FYNNEI. The CDR3 extends over 15 amino acids. V was pared by 6 bases and J by 3 bases, with 14 bases between. The CDR3 bases are TGTGCCAGCAGCGAGACAGGCTGGGCTAATGAAAAACTGTTTTTT. Translated, it gives CASSETGWANEKLFF.